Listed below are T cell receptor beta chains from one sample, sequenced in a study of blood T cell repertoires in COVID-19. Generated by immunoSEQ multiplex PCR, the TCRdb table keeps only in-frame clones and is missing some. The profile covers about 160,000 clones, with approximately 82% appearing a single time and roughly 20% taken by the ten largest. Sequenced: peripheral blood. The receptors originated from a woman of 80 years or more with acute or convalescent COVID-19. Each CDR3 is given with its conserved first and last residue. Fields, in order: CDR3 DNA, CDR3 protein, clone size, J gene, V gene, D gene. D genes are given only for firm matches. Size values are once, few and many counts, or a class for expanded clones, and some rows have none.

DNA: TGTGCCAGCTCAGCGGGGTTCACGCGGGATGAGCAGTTCTTC
CDR3: CASSAGFTRDEQFF
size: -
J: TRBJ2-1
V: TRBV18
D: -

DNA: TGTGCCAGCATTTGGGCAAAACGCAGGGGGCTCGGTGGCTACACCTTC
CDR3: CASIWAKRRGLGGYTF
size: -
J: TRBJ1-2
V: TRBV28
D: TRBD1

DNA: TGTGCCAGCAGGCGGGACAGGATGAACACTGAAGCTTTCTTT
CDR3: CASRRDRMNTEAFF
size: -
J: TRBJ1-1
V: TRBV11-2
D: TRBD1

DNA: TGTGCCAGCTCACCTAGTTTACAAGAGACCCAGTACTTC
CDR3: CASSPSLQETQYF
size: -
J: TRBJ2-5
V: TRBV18
D: -

DNA: TGTGCCAGCAGCTTAGGACAGGCGTTCGGCCTACAAGAGACCCAGTACTTC
CDR3: CASSLGQAFGLQETQYF
size: few
J: TRBJ2-5
V: TRBV7-9
D: -

DNA: TGCGCCAGCAGCCAAGATTGGGCAACTCCACAGCCCCAGCATTTT
CDR3: CASSQDWATPQPQHF
size: -
J: TRBJ1-5
V: TRBV4-1
D: -

DNA: TGCAGCGTTGCCCTGAGAGAGACCCAGTACTTC
CDR3: CSVALRETQYF
size: -
J: TRBJ2-5
V: TRBV29-1
D: -

DNA: TGTGCCAGCAGCTCCGGGACAGGGGGCTCTGGGGCCAACGTCCTGACTTTC
CDR3: CASSSGTGGSGANVLTF
size: -
J: TRBJ2-6
V: TRBV7-9
D: TRBD1

DNA: TGTGCCAGCAGCTTTTGGGGCAGACCTAATGAAAAACTGTTTTTT
CDR3: CASSFWGRPNEKLFF
size: -
J: TRBJ1-4
V: TRBV7-2
D: -

DNA: TGTGCCAGTAGTATAACGGGGAATCCTAATCGCAATGAGCAGTTCTTC
CDR3: CASSITGNPNRNEQFF
size: -
J: TRBJ2-1
V: TRBV19
D: -

DNA: TGTGCCAGCAGTTTTAGAGTTAGCAATCAGCCCCAGCATTTT
CDR3: CASSFRVSNQPQHF
size: once
J: TRBJ1-5
V: TRBV27
D: -

DNA: TGTGCCAGCAGTTGGGACATGAACACTGAAGCTTTCTTT
CDR3: CASSWDMNTEAFF
size: few
J: TRBJ1-1
V: TRBV6-2/TRBV6-3
D: -

DNA: TGTGCCAGCAGTTACTCGTTCTCAGGTTCCTACGAGCAGTACTTC
CDR3: CASSYSFSGSYEQYF
size: -
J: TRBJ2-7
V: TRBV6-5
D: -

DNA: TGTGCCAGCAGTTCCCCGGGACTACCTACCTACGAGCAGTACTTC
CDR3: CASSSPGLPTYEQYF
size: few
J: TRBJ2-7
V: TRBV6-2/TRBV6-3
D: TRBD2

DNA: TGTGCCACCAGCAGCCTTATTAGCGGGCGGGGGTACAATGAGCAGTTCTTC
CDR3: CATSSLISGRGYNEQFF
size: -
J: TRBJ2-1
V: TRBV15
D: TRBD2

DNA: TGTGCCAGCAGCGTAGCGCTAGCGGGAGAGGGCACCCAAGAGACCCAGTACTTC
CDR3: CASSVALAGEGTQETQYF
size: -
J: TRBJ2-5
V: TRBV9
D: TRBD2

DNA: TGCGCCAGCGTTGGGAGGGAGCGGGAGCGGTACGAGCAGTACTTC
CDR3: CASVGRERERYEQYF
size: -
J: TRBJ2-7
V: TRBV10-2
D: TRBD2

DNA: TGTGCCAGCAGCCACGGTCTGCTCGACACAGATACGCAGTATTTT
CDR3: CASSHGLLDTDTQYF
size: once
J: TRBJ2-3
V: TRBV7-9
D: -

DNA: TGTGCCAGCTCACCCGACAGGTACGAGCAGTACTTC
CDR3: CASSPDRYEQYF
size: -
J: TRBJ2-7
V: TRBV18
D: -

DNA: TGCGCCAGCAGCCCCAATTCAGTTGACTATGGCTACACCTTC
CDR3: CASSPNSVDYGYTF
size: -
J: TRBJ1-2
V: TRBV5-1
D: -

DNA: TGTGCCAGCAGCTTAAAAACAGGGGCGAGGGAGCAGTACTTC
CDR3: CASSLKTGAREQYF
size: -
J: TRBJ2-7
V: TRBV3-1/TRBV3-2
D: TRBD1

DNA: TGTGCCAGCAGTTATTTGGCGGAGAATTCACCCCTCCACTTT
CDR3: CASSYLAENSPLHF
size: -
J: TRBJ1-6
V: TRBV6-2/TRBV6-3
D: -

DNA: TGTGCCAGCAGCTCCCGGGACAGGGGCTACAATGAGCAGTTCTTC
CDR3: CASSSRDRGYNEQFF
size: -
J: TRBJ2-1
V: TRBV9
D: TRBD1

DNA: TGTGCCAGCAGCTTGGAACCCCAGGGAAGGGGCTCTGGCTACACCTTC
CDR3: CASSLEPQGRGSGYTF
size: -
J: TRBJ1-2
V: TRBV5-6
D: -

DNA: TGTGCCAGTAGTAATCGGCTAGCGGGAGGGTCGGGCACCGGGGAGCTGTTTTTT
CDR3: CASSNRLAGGSGTGELFF
size: -
J: TRBJ2-2
V: TRBV19
D: TRBD2

DNA: TGTGCCAGCAGTGAAGATTCAGGAGGGAGCAATCAGCCCCAGCATTTT
CDR3: CASSEDSGGSNQPQHF
size: -
J: TRBJ1-5
V: TRBV2
D: -

DNA: TGCGCCAGCAGGCCCCGGGACAAAGGTACGGATGAGCAGTTCTTC
CDR3: CASRPRDKGTDEQFF
size: -
J: TRBJ2-1
V: TRBV5-1
D: -

DNA: TGTGCCAGTAGTATGGGACTGATTAATGAGCAGTTCTTC
CDR3: CASSMGLINEQFF
size: -
J: TRBJ2-1
V: TRBV19
D: -

DNA: TGCGCCAGCAGCTTAGTAGCGGGGATCACAGATACGCAGTATTTT
CDR3: CASSLVAGITDTQYF
size: -
J: TRBJ2-3
V: TRBV5-1
D: TRBD2

DNA: TGTGCCAGCAGCTTAGCACCAGCGGGAGGGCCAGAGACCCAGTACTTC
CDR3: CASSLAPAGGPETQYF
size: few
J: TRBJ2-5
V: TRBV7-6
D: TRBD2

DNA: TGTGCCAGCAGTTACCCGGGACAGCAGTATTTT
CDR3: CASSYPGQQYF
size: -
J: TRBJ2-3
V: TRBV6-2/TRBV6-3
D: -

DNA: TGCAGCGTCCCCAGGGGTTCGGGCTATGGCTACACCTTC
CDR3: CSVPRGSGYGYTF
size: once
J: TRBJ1-2
V: TRBV29-1
D: -

DNA: TGTGCCAGCTTTTCCAGCGGGAGTAAGGAGACCCAGTACTTC
CDR3: CASFSSGSKETQYF
size: -
J: TRBJ2-5
V: TRBV28
D: TRBD2

DNA: TGTGCCAGCTCACCACCGGAGAGGAATGGCTACACCTTC
CDR3: CASSPPERNGYTF
size: -
J: TRBJ1-2
V: TRBV18
D: -

DNA: TGTGCCAGTAGTAAGGGCGGGTACGGTCGCTACGAGCAGTACTTC
CDR3: CASSKGGYGRYEQYF
size: -
J: TRBJ2-7
V: TRBV19
D: -

DNA: TGTGCCAGCAGCCCTACCTTGGTCGGGGAGCTGTTTTTT
CDR3: CASSPTLVGELFF
size: -
J: TRBJ2-2
V: TRBV11-3
D: -

DNA: TGTGCCAGCAGTACGACAGGAAGCTCCTACGAGCAGTACTTC
CDR3: CASSTTGSSYEQYF
size: once
J: TRBJ2-7
V: TRBV27
D: -

DNA: TGTGCCAGCAGCTTGGACAGTAGCTCCTATAATTCACCCCTCCACTTT
CDR3: CASSLDSSSYNSPLHF
size: -
J: TRBJ1-6
V: TRBV5-4
D: -

DNA: TGCGCCAGCAGCCCAGATGCCAGGGTATCCCACGAGCAGTACTTC
CDR3: CASSPDARVSHEQYF
size: -
J: TRBJ2-7
V: TRBV5-1
D: -

DNA: TGTGCCAGCAGGGGACAGGGGCTCGGGTCACCCCTCCACTTT
CDR3: CASRGQGLGSPLHF
size: -
J: TRBJ1-6
V: TRBV2
D: TRBD1

DNA: TGTGCCAGCAGGACCGGCCTAGCGGGAGCAAATGAGCAGTTCTTC
CDR3: CASRTGLAGANEQFF
size: -
J: TRBJ2-1
V: TRBV6-5
D: TRBD2

DNA: TGTGCCAGTAGTACCTCACGGGTTGAGCAGTTCTTC
CDR3: CASSTSRVEQFF
size: once
J: TRBJ2-1
V: TRBV19
D: -

DNA: TGTGCCAGTAGTATAGATTTTACAGATACCTATGGCTACACCTTC
CDR3: CASSIDFTDTYGYTF
size: -
J: TRBJ1-2
V: TRBV19
D: -

DNA: TGTGCCAGCAGTTACACGCAGGGAAGGGGTGACACTGAAGCTTTCTTT
CDR3: CASSYTQGRGDTEAFF
size: -
J: TRBJ1-1
V: TRBV6-5
D: -

DNA: TGTGCCAGCTCACCGGACTACGGGACAGGCACTGAAGCTTTCTTT
CDR3: CASSPDYGTGTEAFF
size: -
J: TRBJ1-1
V: TRBV18
D: TRBD1

DNA: TGTGCCAGCAGCTCCCTCACAACAGGGCCCAACGGTGAGCAGTTCTTC
CDR3: CASSSLTTGPNGEQFF
size: -
J: TRBJ2-1
V: TRBV5-6
D: -

DNA: TGTGCCATCAGTGAGAGGGGACAGCCCCAGCATTTT
CDR3: CAISERGQPQHF
size: once
J: TRBJ1-5
V: TRBV10-3
D: -